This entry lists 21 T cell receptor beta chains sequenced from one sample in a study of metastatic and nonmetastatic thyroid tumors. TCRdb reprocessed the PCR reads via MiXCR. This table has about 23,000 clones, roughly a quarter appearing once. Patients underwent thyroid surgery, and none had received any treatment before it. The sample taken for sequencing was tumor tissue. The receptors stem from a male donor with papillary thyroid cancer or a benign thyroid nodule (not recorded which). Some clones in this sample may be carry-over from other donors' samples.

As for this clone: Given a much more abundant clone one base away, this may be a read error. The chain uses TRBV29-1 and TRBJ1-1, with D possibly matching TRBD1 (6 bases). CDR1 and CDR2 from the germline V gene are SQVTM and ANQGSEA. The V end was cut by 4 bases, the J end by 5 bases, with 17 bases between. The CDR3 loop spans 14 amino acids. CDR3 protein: CSVGPGGGGTEAFF. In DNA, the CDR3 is TGCAGCGTTGGCCCGGGGGGGGGCGGGACTGAAGCTTTCTTT.

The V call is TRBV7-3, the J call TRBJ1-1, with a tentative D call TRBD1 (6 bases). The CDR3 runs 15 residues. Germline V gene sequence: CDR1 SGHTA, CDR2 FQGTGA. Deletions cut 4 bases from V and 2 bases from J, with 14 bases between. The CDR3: CASSSHRVGNTEAFF. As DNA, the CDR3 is TGTGCCAGCAGCTCCCACAGGGTCGGAAACACTGAAGCTTTCTTT.

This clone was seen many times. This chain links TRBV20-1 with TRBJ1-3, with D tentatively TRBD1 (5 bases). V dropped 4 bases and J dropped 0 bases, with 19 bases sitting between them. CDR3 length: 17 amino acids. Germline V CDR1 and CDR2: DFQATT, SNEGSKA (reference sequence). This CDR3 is CSAMVRPGLRSGNTIYF. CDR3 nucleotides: TGCAGTGCTATGGTGCGTCCGGGACTTCGCTCTGGAAACACCATATATTTT.

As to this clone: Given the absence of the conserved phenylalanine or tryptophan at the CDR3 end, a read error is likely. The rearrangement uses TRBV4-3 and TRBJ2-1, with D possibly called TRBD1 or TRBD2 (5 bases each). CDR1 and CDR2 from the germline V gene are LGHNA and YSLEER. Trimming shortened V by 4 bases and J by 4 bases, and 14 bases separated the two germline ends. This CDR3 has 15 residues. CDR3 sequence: CASSRGTQAYNEQFL. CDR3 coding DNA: TGCGCCAGCAGCCGAGGGACCCAGGCATACAATGAGCAGTTCCTC.

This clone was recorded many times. The CDR3 is CAIPGQTSNQPQHF. In nucleotides, the CDR3 is TGTGCCATCCCAGGACAGACGAGCAATCAGCCCCAGCATTTT. V usage is TRBV6-4 and J usage is TRBJ1-5; possible D gene TRBD1, 6 bases. Trimming stripped 10 bases from V and 1 base from J, with 14 bases between. Germline V gene sequence: CDR1 MRHNA, CDR2 SNTAGT. The CDR3 is 14 residues long.

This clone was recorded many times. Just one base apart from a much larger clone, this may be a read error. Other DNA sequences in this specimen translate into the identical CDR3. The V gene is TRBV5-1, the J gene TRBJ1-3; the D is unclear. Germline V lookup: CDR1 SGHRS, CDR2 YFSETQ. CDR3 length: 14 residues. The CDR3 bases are TGTGCCAGCAGCTCTCAGACCAGTGGAAACACCATATATTTT. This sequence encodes CASSSQTSGNTIYF.

The CDR3 nucleotides are TGTGCCAGCAGTGGACATACTAGCTGGGCCCCGTTCTCCTACGAGCAGTACTTC. Protein product: CASSGHTSWAPFSYEQYF. The chain carries TRBV2 and TRBJ2-7, with a possible D match to TRBD2 (6 bases). Germline CDR1 SNHLY, CDR2 FYNNEI. Trimming removed 4 bases from V and 0 bases from J, with 22 bases in between. The CDR3 consists of 18 residues.

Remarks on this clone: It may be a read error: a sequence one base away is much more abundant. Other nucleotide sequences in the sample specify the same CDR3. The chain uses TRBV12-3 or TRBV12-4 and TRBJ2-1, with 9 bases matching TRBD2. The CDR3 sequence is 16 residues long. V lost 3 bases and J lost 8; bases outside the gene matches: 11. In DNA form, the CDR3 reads TGTGCCAGCAGTTTCAGTAGGGGACTAGCTTCGGATGAGCAGTTCTTC. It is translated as CASSFSRGLASDEQFF.

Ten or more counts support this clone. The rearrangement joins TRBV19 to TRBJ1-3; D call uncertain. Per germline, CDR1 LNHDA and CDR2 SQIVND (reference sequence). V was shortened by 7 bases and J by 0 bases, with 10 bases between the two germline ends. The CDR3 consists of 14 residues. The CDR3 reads CASTLQSSGNTIYF. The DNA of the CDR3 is TGTGCCAGTACGTTACAGTCCTCTGGAAACACCATATATTTT. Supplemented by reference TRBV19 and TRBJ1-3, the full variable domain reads DGGITQSPKYLFRKEGQNVTLSCEQNLNHDAMYWYRQDPGQGLRLIYYSQIVNDFQKGDIAEGYSVSREKKESFPLTVTSAQKNPTAFYLCASTLQSSGNTIYFGEGSWLTVV.

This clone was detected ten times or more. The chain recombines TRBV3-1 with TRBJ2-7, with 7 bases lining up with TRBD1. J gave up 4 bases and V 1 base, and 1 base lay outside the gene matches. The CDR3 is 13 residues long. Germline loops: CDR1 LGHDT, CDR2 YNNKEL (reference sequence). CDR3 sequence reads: CASSQGRGYEQYF. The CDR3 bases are TGTGCCAGCAGCCAAGGCAGGGGGTACGAGCAGTACTTC.

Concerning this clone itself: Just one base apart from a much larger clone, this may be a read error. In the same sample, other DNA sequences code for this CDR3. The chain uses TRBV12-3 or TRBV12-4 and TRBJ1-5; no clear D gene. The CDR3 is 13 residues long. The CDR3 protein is CASSLARQQPQHF. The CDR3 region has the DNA TGTGCCAGCAGTTTAGCGCGGCAACAGCCACAGCATTTT.

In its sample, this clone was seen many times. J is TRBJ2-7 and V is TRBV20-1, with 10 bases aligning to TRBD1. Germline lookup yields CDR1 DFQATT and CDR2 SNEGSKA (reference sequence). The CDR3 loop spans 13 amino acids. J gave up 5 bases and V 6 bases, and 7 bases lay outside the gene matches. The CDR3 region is CSARLGTGDEQYF. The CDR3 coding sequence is TGCAGTGCACGTCTCGGGACAGGGGACGAGCAGTACTTC.

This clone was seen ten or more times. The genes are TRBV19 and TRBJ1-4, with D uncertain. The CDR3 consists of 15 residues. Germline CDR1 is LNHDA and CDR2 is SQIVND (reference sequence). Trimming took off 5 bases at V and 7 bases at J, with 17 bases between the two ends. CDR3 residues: CASSPLRGRGEKLFF. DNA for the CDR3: TGTGCCAGTAGTCCCCTCCGGGGTAGAGGTGAAAAACTGTTTTTT.

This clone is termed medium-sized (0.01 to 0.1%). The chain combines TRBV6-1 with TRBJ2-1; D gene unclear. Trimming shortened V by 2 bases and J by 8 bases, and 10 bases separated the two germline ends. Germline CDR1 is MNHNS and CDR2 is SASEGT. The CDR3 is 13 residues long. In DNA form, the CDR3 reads TGTGCCAGCAGTGAAAGCCGCTTTGATGAGCAGTTCTTC. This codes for CASSESRFDEQFF.

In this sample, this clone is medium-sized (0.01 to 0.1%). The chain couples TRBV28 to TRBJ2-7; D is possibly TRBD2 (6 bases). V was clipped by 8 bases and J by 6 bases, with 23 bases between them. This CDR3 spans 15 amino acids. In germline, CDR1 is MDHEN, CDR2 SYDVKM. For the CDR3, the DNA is TGTGCCAGCGGTCCAGGACGGACTATGATCTCCGAGCAGTACTTC. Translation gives CASGPGRTMISEQYF.

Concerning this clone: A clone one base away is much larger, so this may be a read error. DNA of the CDR3: TGCGCCAGCAGTATGGGAGGGACAAAAGAGACCCAGTACTTC. The encoded protein is CASSMGGTKETQYF. The chain combines TRBV5-1 with TRBJ2-5; weak D call: TRBD2 (7 bases). In germline, CDR1 is SGHRS, CDR2 YFSETQ. Trimming took off 5 bases at V and 3 bases at J, with 14 bases between the two ends. The CDR3 has 14 residues. Full variable domain (missing parts from reference TRBV5-1 and TRBJ2-5): KAGVTQTPRYLIKTRGQQVTLSCSPISGHRSVSWYQQTPGQGLQFLFEYFSETQRNKGNFPGRFSGRQFSNSRSEMNVSTLELGDSALYLCASSMGGTKETQYFGPGTRLLVL.

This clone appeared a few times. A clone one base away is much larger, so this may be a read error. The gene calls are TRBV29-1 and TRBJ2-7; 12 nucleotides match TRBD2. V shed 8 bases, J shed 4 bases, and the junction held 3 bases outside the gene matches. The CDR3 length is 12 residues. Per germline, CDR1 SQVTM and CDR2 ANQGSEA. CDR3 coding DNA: TGCAGCTCCGGGACTAGCGGGTACGAGCAGTACTTC. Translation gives CSSGTSGYEQYF.

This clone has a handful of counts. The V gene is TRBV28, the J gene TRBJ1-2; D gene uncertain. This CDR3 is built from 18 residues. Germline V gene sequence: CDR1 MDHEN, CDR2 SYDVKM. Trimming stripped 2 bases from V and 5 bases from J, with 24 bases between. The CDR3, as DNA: TGTGCCAGCAGTTTAAGTCGAGGTGGCGCAGCCAAATGGTATGGCTACACCTTC. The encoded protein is CASSLSRGGAAKWYGYTF.

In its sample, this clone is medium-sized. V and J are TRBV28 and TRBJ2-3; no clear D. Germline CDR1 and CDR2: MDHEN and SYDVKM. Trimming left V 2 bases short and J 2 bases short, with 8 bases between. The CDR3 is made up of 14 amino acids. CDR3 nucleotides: TGTGCCAGCAGTTTACGATGGTCCACAGATACGCAGTATTTT. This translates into CASSLRWSTDTQYF. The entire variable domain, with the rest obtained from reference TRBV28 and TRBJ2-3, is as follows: DVKVTQSSRYLVKRTGEKVFLECVQDMDHENMFWYRQDPGLGLRLIYFSYDVKMKEKGDIPEGYSVSREKKERFSLILESASTNQTSMYLCASSLRWSTDTQYFGPGTRLTVL.

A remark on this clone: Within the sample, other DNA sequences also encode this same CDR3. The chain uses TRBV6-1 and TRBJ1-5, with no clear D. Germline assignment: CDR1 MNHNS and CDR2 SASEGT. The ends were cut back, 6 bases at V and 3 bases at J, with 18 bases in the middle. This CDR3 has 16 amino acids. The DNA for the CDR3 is TGTGCCAGCAGCCTCTCCCGAGGTGTCCTCAATCAGCCCCAGCATTTT. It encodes CASSLSRGVLNQPQHF.

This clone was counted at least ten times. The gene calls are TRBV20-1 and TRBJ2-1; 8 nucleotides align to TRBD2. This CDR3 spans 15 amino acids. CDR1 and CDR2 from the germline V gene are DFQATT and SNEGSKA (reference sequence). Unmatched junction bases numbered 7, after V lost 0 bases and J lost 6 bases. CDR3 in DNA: TGCAGTGCTAGAGATCCCAGCGGGAGAAGCAATGAGCAGTTCTTC. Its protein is CSARDPSGRSNEQFF.